These 14 T cell receptor beta chains came from one sample sequenced in a study of radiotherapy plus CTLA-4 blockade in lung cancer. Some clones are missing from TCRdb's copy, which holds only in-frame ones; the method was immunoSEQ multiplex PCR. The data contain more than 75,000 clones, about two thirds of them seen just once; the ten biggest clones take up more than 13%. The source was peripheral blood, collected from a patient treated with radiotherapy plus ipilimumab. The source of these receptors is a human donor with non-small cell lung cancer that progressed on radiotherapy plus ipilimumab.

The V call is TRBV28, the J call TRBJ2-7; 10 positions match TRBD1. Germline assignment: CDR1 MDHEN and CDR2 SYDVKM. CDR3 length: 15 residues. After removal of 6 bases from V and 4 bases from J, the junction contained 9 bases not matched to a gene. The CDR3 loop reads CASSLGTGVSYEQYF. In DNA form, the CDR3 reads TGTGCCAGCAGCCTCGGGACAGGGGTCTCTTACGAGCAGTACTTC. Combining the CDR3 with reference TRBV28 and TRBJ2-7 gives the whole variable domain DVKVTQSSRYLVKRTGEKVFLECVQDMDHENMFWYRQDPGLGLRLIYFSYDVKMKEKGDIPEGYSVSREKKERFSLILESASTNQTSMYLCASSLGTGVSYEQYFGPGTRLTVT.

The chain is built from TRBV5-1 and TRBJ2-3, with 13 bases identical to TRBD2. CDR1 is SGHRS, CDR2 YFSETQ, per germline. The CDR3 consists of 16 residues. The V segment lost 4 bases and the J segment 2 bases; nucleotides outside the gene matches: 4. CDR3 amino acids: CASSLGLAGDTDTQYF. The CDR3 coding sequence is TGCGCCAGCAGCCTTGGACTAGCGGGAGACACAGATACGCAGTATTTT. The entire variable domain, with the rest obtained from reference TRBV5-1 and TRBJ2-3, is as follows: KAGVTQTPRYLIKTRGQQVTLSCSPISGHRSVSWYQQTPGQGLQFLFEYFSETQRNKGNFPGRFSGRQFSNSRSEMNVSTLELGDSALYLCASSLGLAGDTDTQYFGPGTRLTVL.

The chain recombines TRBV6-5 with TRBJ2-4; the D is unclear. The CDR3 has 11 amino acids. The V end was cut by 7 bases, the J end by 8 bases, with 9 bases between. CDR1 MNHEY and CDR2 SVGAGI come from the germline V gene. The CDR3 bases are TGTGCCAGCAAAAAGGGTGACATTCAGTACTTC. Translating gives CASKKGDIQYF.

The chain links TRBV7-9 to TRBJ2-1, with TRBD1 identical over 9 bases. Germline V CDR1 and CDR2: SEHNR, FQNEAQ (reference sequence). The V segment lost 4 bases and the J segment 8 bases; nucleotides outside the gene matches: 6. The CDR3 is 14 amino acids. In nucleotides, the CDR3 is TGTGCCAGCAGCTCTGGACAGGGGTTTGATGAGCAGTTCTTC. The encoded protein is CASSSGQGFDEQFF.

The V call is TRBV5-1, the J call TRBJ2-5, with 10 bases lining up with TRBD1. Germline V gene sequence: CDR1 SGHRS, CDR2 YFSETQ. With V trimmed by 3 bases and J by 2 bases, 1 base remained unmatched. This CDR3 spans 14 amino acids. CDR3 amino acids: CASSWGQGQETQYF. Written as DNA, the CDR3 is TGCGCCAGCAGCTGGGGACAGGGGCAAGAGACCCAGTACTTC.

The chain joins TRBV10-3 to TRBJ2-7; a weak D match, TRBD2 (5 bases). Germline CDR1 ENHRY, CDR2 SYGVKD. V gave up 2 bases and J gave up 6 bases, with 8 bases separating them. The length of the CDR3 is 12 residues. The CDR3 nucleotides are TGTGCCATCAGTGAGCCCGGAGGCGAGCAGTACTTC. Amino acids: CAISEPGGEQYF.

The chain joins TRBV4-1 to TRBJ1-1; no clear D. Trimming left V 4 bases short and J 6 bases short, with 15 bases between. The CDR3 is 14 residues long. Germline V gives CDR1 MGHRA, CDR2 YSYEKL. The CDR3 bases are TGCGCCAGCAGCCCGATAAGAGTGTGGTCTGAAGCTTTCTTT. This codes for CASSPIRVWSEAFF.

The gene calls are TRBV6-5 and TRBJ1-2; 9 bases are a match to TRBD1. The CDR3 loop spans 14 amino acids. The germline CDR1 and CDR2 sequences are MNHEY and SVGAGI. V dropped 6 bases and J dropped 3; count of bases not matched to a gene: 5. The CDR3 spells CASSPQGAYYGYTF. As DNA, the CDR3 is TGTGCCAGCAGCCCACAGGGGGCTTACTATGGCTACACCTTC.

This rearrangement joins TRBV28 to TRBJ1-4, with TRBD1 matching 7 bases. The length of the CDR3 is 14 residues. Germline assignment: CDR1 MDHEN and CDR2 SYDVKM. V lost 4 bases, J lost 6 bases, and 5 bases stayed unmatched. CDR3 DNA sequence: TGTGCCAGCAGTTCTGGACAGGTTCATGAAAAACTGTTTTTT. This translates into CASSSGQVHEKLFF.

The CDR3 DNA follows: TGTGCCAGCAGTGAGGGGGACAGGGCCAGCTACGAGCAGTACTTC. Translation gives CASSEGDRASYEQYF. The chain has TRBV6-1 and TRBJ2-7; 9 positions agree with TRBD1. The germline V gene has CDR1 MNHNS and CDR2 SASEGT. There are 15 residues in the CDR3. Unmatched junction bases numbered 6, after V lost 3 bases and J lost 3 bases.

This clone was recorded once. This sequence joins TRBV5-1 and TRBJ2-7, with 8 bases aligning to TRBD1. CDR1 and CDR2 from the germline V gene are SGHRS and YFSETQ. This CDR3 is built from 15 residues. With 4 bases clipped from V and 3 bases from J, the junction kept 9 bases outside the gene matches. The CDR3 DNA sequence: TGCGCCAGCAGCCCGGGGACAGGTGCGCTCTACGAGCAGTACTTC. Protein product: CASSPGTGALYEQYF.

J is TRBJ1-1 and V is TRBV11-2; D call uncertain. Germline V gene lookup returns CDR1 SGHAT and CDR2 FQNNGV. The V gene lost 1 base and the J gene lost 2 bases, with 8 bases spanning the gap. The CDR3 has 14 residues. CDR3 DNA sequence: TGTGCCAGCAGCTTAGTTGCAGGAAACACTGAAGCTTTCTTT. Its protein is CASSLVAGNTEAFF. The whole variable domain, remainder taken from reference TRBV11-2 and TRBJ1-1, is EAGVAQSPRYKIIEKRQSVAFWCNPISGHATLYWYQQILGQGPKLLIQFQNNGVVDDSQLPKDRFSAERLKGVDSTLKIQPAKLEDSAVYLCASSLVAGNTEAFFGQGTRLTVV.

The chain combines TRBV6-4 with TRBJ2-3; 8 nucleotides align to TRBD1. The V and J ends lost 3 bases and 3 bases, in that order; junction bases with no gene match: 8. The CDR3 extends over 16 amino acids. Germline V lookup: CDR1 MRHNA, CDR2 SNTAGT. The CDR3 is CASSESGGGKTDTQYF. The CDR3 bases are TGTGCCAGCAGTGAATCAGGGGGCGGAAAGACAGATACGCAGTATTTT.

The V gene is TRBV6-5, the J gene TRBJ2-7, with TRBD2 identical over 8 bases. The V gene end was trimmed by 4 bases and the J gene end by 3 bases; junction bases not matched to a gene: 2. Germline V gene sequence: CDR1 MNHEY, CDR2 SVGAGI. CDR3 length: 13 residues. The CDR3 is CASSSGGNYEQYF. DNA of the CDR3: TGTGCCAGCAGTTCGGGGGGGAACTACGAGCAGTACTTC.